This entry lists 28 T cell receptor beta chains sequenced from one sample in a study of CD8+ T cells in alopecia areata. After isolation, RNA underwent reverse transcription to generate cDNA as the sequencing template. The assay was immunoSEQ multiplex PCR, and TCRdb's table has in-frame clones only and misses some. The sample includes 100,000 to 120,000 clones, roughly three fifths of them seen just once. Treatment specified: oral pan-JAK inhibitor, 5-10 mg twice daily. Sequenced material: CD4+ T cells sorted from blood, taken at week 24, from a patient treated with tofacitinib. All receptors derive from a human donor with alopecia areata.

This clone was recorded a few times. This chain connects TRBV19 to TRBJ2-5; D remains unclear. Trimming removed 4 bases at V and 3 bases at J, with 6 bases between. The CDR3 spans 12 residues. Germline V CDR1 and CDR2: LNHDA, SQIVND (reference sequence). This CDR3 is CASSNAEETQYF. Written as DNA, the CDR3 is TGTGCCAGTAGTAACGCGGAAGAGACCCAGTACTTC.

The chain couples TRBV29-1 to TRBJ2-1, with D possibly being TRBD2 (6 bases). Germline assignment: CDR1 SQVTM and CDR2 ANQGSEA. Trimming shortened V by 7 bases and J by 3 bases, and 13 bases separated the two germline ends. CDR3 length: 13 amino acids. CDR3 residues: CSGTRDFYNEQFF. The CDR3 DNA reads TGCAGCGGGACGAGGGACTTCTACAATGAGCAGTTCTTC.

V is TRBV10-3 and J is TRBJ1-1, with D tentatively TRBD1 (5 bases). There are 13 residues in the CDR3. The V and J ends lost 10 bases and 1 base respectively, with 13 bases between them. The germline V gene encodes CDR1 ENHRY and CDR2 SYGVKD. The CDR3 DNA reads as TGTGCCACAGAACCAGGGACGAACACTGAAGCTTTCTTT. Amino acids: CATEPGTNTEAFF.

This clone turned up a few times. The chain uses TRBV7-2 and TRBJ1-5; 7 bases align to TRBD1. Per germline, CDR1 SGHTA and CDR2 FQGNSA. Trimming took 5 bases from V and 6 from J; bases not matched to a gene: 4. This CDR3 has 13 residues. The CDR3: CASSLGDSQPQHF. CDR3 bases: TGTGCCAGCAGCCTCGGGGACAGTCAGCCCCAGCATTTT.

This rearrangement joins TRBV18 to TRBJ2-7, with D maybe TRBD1 (5 bases). Trimming pared 1 base from V and 5 bases from J, leaving 9 bases between. Germline V gene lookup returns CDR1 KGHSH and CDR2 LQKENI. The CDR3 sequence is 13 residues long. The CDR3 sequence is CASSPLQGDEQYF. DNA of the CDR3: TGTGCCAGCTCACCACTCCAGGGTGACGAGCAGTACTTC.

For this clone: A read error may produce the germline difference seen at one junction end. This chain connects TRBV30 to TRBJ2-1, with 14 bases identical to TRBD2. The germline V gene has CDR1 GTSNPN and CDR2 SVGIG (reference sequence). CDR3 size: 12 residues. The CDR3 DNA reads TGTGCCTCCCAGACTAGCGGGGGGGCCCAAATCTTC. It specifies CASQTSGGAQIF. Together with reference TRBV30 and TRBJ2-1, the CDR3 gives the full variable domain: SQTIHQWPATLVQPVGSPLSLECTVEGTSNPNLYWYRQAAGRGLQLLFYSVGIGQISSEVPQNLSASRPQDRQFILSSKKLLLSDSGFYLCASQTSGGAQIFGPGTRLTVL.

The rearrangement uses TRBV4-3 and TRBJ1-5, with D unclear. This CDR3 has 16 residues. The V end lost 0 bases, the J end lost 0 bases, and 9 bases lay between the germline ends. Germline V gene lookup returns CDR1 LGHNA and CDR2 YSLEER. The CDR3 sequence is CASSQESAYSNQPQHF. In DNA, the CDR3 is TGCGCCAGCAGCCAAGAATCTGCCTATAGCAATCAGCCCCAGCATTTT.

The rearrangement uses TRBV2 and TRBJ1-5, with D possibly matching TRBD1 (5 bases). This CDR3 is built from 14 residues. CDR1 is SNHLY and CDR2 is FYNNEI in the germline V gene. The V end lost 3 bases, the J end lost 0 bases, and 6 bases lay between the germline ends. CDR3 bases: TGTGCCAGCAGTGAGACAGTTAGCAATCAGCCCCAGCATTTT. This translates into CASSETVSNQPQHF.

This clone was counted between two and nine times. The chain recombines TRBV29-1 with TRBJ1-1; the D is unclear. V was trimmed by 4 bases and J by 1 base, leaving 7 bases between them. The CDR3 is 12 residues long. The germline V gene encodes CDR1 SQVTM and CDR2 ANQGSEA. The CDR3 sequence is CSVGPANTEAFF. DNA for the CDR3: TGCAGCGTTGGGCCAGCGAACACTGAAGCTTTCTTT.

The CDR3 protein is CSGVGTGRNNEQFF. As DNA, the CDR3 is TGCAGCGGGGTCGGGACAGGGCGTAACAATGAGCAGTTCTTC. This chain links TRBV29-1 with TRBJ2-1, with 9 nucleotides matching TRBD1. The CDR3 extends over 14 amino acids. The ends lost 7 bases at V and 5 bases at J; junction bases unmatched: 9. Germline V gene sequence: CDR1 SQVTM, CDR2 ANQGSEA.

The chain uses TRBV5-1 and TRBJ2-2; no reliable D call. Trimming pared 7 bases from V and 1 base from J, leaving 11 bases between. This CDR3 spans 14 amino acids. Germline assignment: CDR1 SGHRS and CDR2 YFSETQ. Here the CDR3 DNA reads TGCGCCAGCCAAACGGTGGAGAACACCGGGGAGCTGTTTTTT. Its protein is CASQTVENTGELFF.

The rearrangement uses TRBV6-5 and TRBJ2-1, with 8 positions matching TRBD2. Germline assignment: CDR1 MNHEY and CDR2 SVGAGI. The CDR3 loop spans 16 amino acids. V lost 0 bases and J lost 3; bases outside the gene matches: 4. CDR3 in amino acids: CASSYSPSGGYNEQFF. The CDR3 DNA reads as TGTGCCAGCAGTTACTCTCCCAGCGGGGGCTACAATGAGCAGTTCTTC.

As DNA, the CDR3 is TGTGCCAGCAGCTTGGACGGACGGGTCCCCACCGGGTTCTTC. Translation gives CASSLDGRVPTGFF. This chain connects TRBV7-2 to TRBJ2-1; D call uncertain. Germline-derived CDR1 and CDR2 are SGHTA and FQGNSA. Trimming cost V 3 bases and J 15 bases, with 21 bases left between them. The length of the CDR3 is 14 residues.

This clone was counted a few times. The chain recombines TRBV4-3 with TRBJ2-6; tentatively, D is TRBD1 (6 bases). The germline V and J ends were trimmed by 0 bases and 1 base, with 13 bases remaining between them. Per germline, CDR1 LGHNA and CDR2 YSLEER. This CDR3 has 18 residues. Here the CDR3 reads CASSQDPGHISGANVLTF. The CDR3 DNA reads TGCGCCAGCAGCCAAGACCCGGGACACATTTCTGGGGCCAACGTCCTGACTTTC.

The chain couples TRBV19 to TRBJ2-5, with D tentatively TRBD2 (5 bases). The CDR3 runs 13 residues. Per germline, CDR1 LNHDA and CDR2 SQIVND (reference sequence). The V end was cut by 5 bases, the J end by 4 bases, with 11 bases between. The CDR3 DNA reads TGTGCCAGTAGTCCGATAGGAGGAGAGACCCAGTACTTC. This codes for CASSPIGGETQYF.

As concerns this clone: Additional DNA sequences in this sample encode the identical CDR3. The chain joins TRBV29-1 to TRBJ1-2, with a weak D call TRBD1 (5 bases). V was clipped by 5 bases and J by 4 bases, with 11 bases between them. Germline CDR1 SQVTM, CDR2 ANQGSEA. CDR3 size: 12 residues. CDR3 residues: CSVTGQGYGYTF. CDR3 nucleotide sequence: TGCAGCGTTACAGGACAAGGCTATGGCTACACCTTC.

The V and J genes are TRBV19 and TRBJ1-5, with 7 bases lining up with TRBD1. V shed 5 bases and J 6 bases; nucleotides not matched to a gene: 4. Looked up from germline, CDR1 is LNHDA and CDR2 is SQIVND (reference sequence). The CDR3 runs to 13 residues. This CDR3 reads CASSDRAGQPQHF. The CDR3 coding sequence is TGTGCCAGTAGTGACAGGGCCGGTCAGCCCCAGCATTTT.

The table lists this clone with a few counts. The chain links TRBV6-1 to TRBJ2-3; D remains unclear. CDR1 MNHNS and CDR2 SASEGT come from the germline V gene. V was shortened by 3 bases and J by 5 bases, with 3 bases between the two germline ends. This CDR3 is built from 11 residues. The CDR3 DNA reads as TGTGCCAGCAGTGACAGAGATACGCAGTATTTT. This sequence encodes CASSDRDTQYF.

This clone was observed a few times. The CDR3 spells CASSPQRVGTQYF. The CDR3 nucleotides are TGTGCCAGCAGCCCCCAGAGGGTAGGGACCCAGTACTTC. J is TRBJ2-5 and V is TRBV11-2, with a tentative D call TRBD2 (5 bases). Germline CDR1 is SGHAT and CDR2 is FQNNGV. This CDR3 comprises 13 residues. V was pared by 5 bases and J by 7 bases, with 14 bases between.

The CDR3 protein is CASSALTSDADTQYF. In DNA form, the CDR3 reads TGTGCCAGCAGCGCGCTGACTAGTGACGCAGATACGCAGTATTTT. The gene calls are TRBV5-6 and TRBJ2-3, with a weak D call TRBD2 (6 bases). CDR3 length equals 15 residues. Germline V lookup: CDR1 SGHDT, CDR2 YYEEEE. V was pared by 4 bases and J by 4 bases, with 16 bases between.

As regards this clone: At one end the junction does not follow the germline gene, possibly because of a read error. The gene calls are TRBV5-1 and TRBJ2-1, with unresolved D. The V gene's germline CDR1 is SGHRS and CDR2 YFSETQ. The CDR3 loop spans 14 amino acids. CDR3 amino acids: CASSLVGPSTTQFF. The DNA for the CDR3 is TGCGCTAGCAGCCTCGTAGGGCCAAGTACTACCCAGTTCTTC. The complete variable domain, with remaining parts taken from reference TRBV5-1 and TRBJ2-1, reads KAGVTQTPRYLIKTRGQQVTLSCSPISGHRSVSWYQQTPGQGLQFLFEYFSETQRNKGNFPGRFSGRQFSNSRSEMNVSTLELGDSALYLCASSLVGPSTTQFFGPGTRLTVL.

V and J are TRBV25-1 and TRBJ2-1; D is ambiguous. The CDR3 is made up of 16 amino acids. V was cut by 3 bases and J by 0 bases, with 12 bases left in between. The germline V gene has CDR1 MGHDK and CDR2 SYGVNS. The CDR3 here is CASSDSTPRSYNEQFF. The CDR3 DNA is TGTGCCAGCAGTGATTCGACCCCGCGCTCCTACAATGAGCAGTTCTTC.

The V and J genes are TRBV6-5 and TRBJ1-2; TRBD1 might be the D (6 bases). Per the germline V gene, CDR1 is MNHEY and CDR2 is SVGAGI. Trimming took off 4 bases at V and 8 bases at J, with 11 bases between the two ends. The CDR3 totals 12 residues. The CDR3 nucleotides read TGTGCCAGCAGTTCAAACAGGGAAGGCTACACCTTC. Protein sequence: CASSSNREGYTF.

This clone was found a few times. This chain uses TRBV2 with TRBJ1-5, with 9 bases aligning to TRBD1. This CDR3 is built from 17 residues. Germline lookup yields CDR1 SNHLY and CDR2 FYNNEI. J gave up 2 bases and V 6 bases, and 11 bases lay outside the gene matches. This chain's CDR3 is CASRRRETGGGNQPQHF. CDR3 DNA: TGTGCCAGCAGGAGGCGGGAGACAGGGGGGGGCAATCAGCCCCAGCATTTT.

This clone was seen only a few times. The chain is built from TRBV29-1 and TRBJ2-5; no definite D call. The CDR3 is 11 amino acids. Between the trimmed V and J ends, which lost 6 bases and 2 bases, there was a span of 7 bases. CDR1 SQVTM and CDR2 ANQGSEA come from the germline V gene. The CDR3 sequence is CSVTVQETQYF. For the CDR3, the DNA is TGCAGCGTCACAGTTCAAGAGACCCAGTACTTC.

V and J are TRBV25-1 and TRBJ2-5; no definite D call. The CDR3 sequence is 13 residues long. Germline loops: CDR1 MGHDK, CDR2 SYGVNS. V was clipped by 8 bases and J by 5 bases, with 15 bases between them. The CDR3 coding sequence is TGTGCCAGCTCCAACGGCGTAGGGGAGACCCAGTACTTC. This codes for CASSNGVGETQYF.

V usage is TRBV7-2 and J usage is TRBJ2-7; 9 bases are a match to TRBD2. Trimming cost V 2 bases and J 2 bases; bases outside gene matches: 7. CDR3 length equals 16 residues. CDR1 and CDR2 (germline): SGHTA, FQGNSA. CDR3 DNA: TGTGCCAGCAGCTTAAGCTCTAGCGGGGCCCCCTACGAGCAGTACTTC. Its translation is CASSLSSSGAPYEQYF.

V and J are TRBV6-5 and TRBJ1-2; perhaps TRBD1 as D (5 bases). The CDR3 length is 15 residues. Germline V gives CDR1 MNHEY, CDR2 SVGAGI. Deletions cut 5 bases from V and 3 bases from J, with 16 bases between. As DNA, the CDR3 is TGTGCCAGCAGTCGTACTCGGGGGGACTACTATGGCTACACCTTC. Its protein is CASSRTRGDYYGYTF.